This TCR beta chain emerged from a study of long-term antiretroviral therapy in people with HIV. Trimming stripped 3 bases from V and 8 bases from J, with 10 bases between. Germline assignment: CDR1 MNHEY and CDR2 SMNVEV (reference sequence). This CDR3 has 12 residues. For this clone: Antigen: not known.

Researchers report immunoSEQ v3.0 was run at survey level. Profiled with immunoSEQ multiplex PCR; TCRdb holds only in-frame clones, not every one. This sample carries around 20,000 clones, about 78% of them seen once, and the ten largest clones take 14%. Study-wide points: Dominance of pre-ART expanded clones persisted, fluctuating and often declining after ART. The study found that diversity rose after ART but stayed below transplant donor controls. All blood samples came from the years 2004 to 2017, possibly under older ART regimens.

The sequence came from a woman aged 25 to 45 with HIV. The source material was unsorted PBMCs, sampled 2.9 years after starting antiretroviral therapy. V gene TRBV27 combines with J gene TRBJ1-2; D remains unclear. Here the CDR3 reads CASSFGGSGYTF. The CDR3 nucleotides read TGTGCCAGCAGTTTTGGTGGTTCCGGCTACACCTTC.